The rows below give T cell receptor beta chains drawn from one sample of a study of blood T cells in healthy people across ages. TCRdb called the 5' RACE reads again in MiXCR, with one record for every CDR3 protein. Here the sample spans hundreds of thousands of distinct CDR3 sequences, around 48% being singletons. Sequencing was done on a sample of blood. Source of these receptors: a man aged 80 or over in good health. CDR3s include the opening cysteine and the closing phenylalanine or tryptophan. D genes are given only for firm matches. Only some rows state a clone size, as once, few, many or a class for expanded clones.

d_gene | j_gene | abundance | v_gene | CDR3nt | CDR3aa
NA | TRBJ2-7 | NA | TRBV10-3 | TGTGCCAGCAGCCCCGACAGATCCCCTACCTACGAGCAGTACTTC | CASSPDRSPTYEQYF
TRBD2 | TRBJ2-5 | NA | TRBV3-1 | TGTGCCAGCAGCCTTAGACTAGCCGGAGGGGAGACCCAGTACTTC | CASSLRLAGGETQYF
NA | TRBJ2-3 | few | TRBV20-1 | TGCAGTGCCTCCGGGGGCGGGAGAGGGACAGATACGCAGTATTTT | CSASGGGRGTDTQYF
TRBD1 | TRBJ1-6 | NA | TRBV5-6 | TGTGCCAGCAGCCCAGACAGGGGGTATAATTCACCCCTCCACTTT | CASSPDRGYNSPLHF
TRBD2 | TRBJ2-3 | NA | TRBV11-2 | TGTGCCAGCAGCTTGCCGGGACTAGCGGGGTCTAGCACAGATACGCAGTATTTT | CASSLPGLAGSSTDTQYF
NA | TRBJ1-1 | NA | TRBV6-6 | TGTGCCAGCAGTTACTTCCGGATGAACACTGAAGCTTTCTTT | CASSYFRMNTEAFF
NA | TRBJ1-1 | NA | TRBV7-9 | TGTGCCAGCAGCTTAAAAAGCTCTAACACTGAAGCTTTCTTT | CASSLKSSNTEAFF
NA | TRBJ1-2 | NA | TRBV3-1 | TGTGCCAGCAGCCAAGAAGCGAACCAACTGTTCTATGGCTACACCTTC | CASSQEANQLFYGYTF
NA | TRBJ2-5 | NA | TRBV11-2 | TGTGCCAGCAGCCGAGACGGCGGGGGCTCCACCCTGCCAGAGACCCAGTACTTC | CASSRDGGGSTLPETQYF
TRBD2 | TRBJ2-1 | NA | TRBV28 | TGTGCCAGCAGTTTATCGTCTAGCGGGACATACAATGAGCAGTTCTTC | CASSLSSSGTYNEQFF
TRBD1 | TRBJ2-7 | few | TRBV27 | TGTGCCAGCAGTTCCTACAGGGGGGCCTACGAGCAGTACTTC | CASSSYRGAYEQYF
NA | TRBJ2-6 | few | TRBV7-9 | TGTGCCAGCAGCCCGGATCGGGGTACATCTGGGGCCAACGTCCTGACTTTC | CASSPDRGTSGANVLTF
TRBD2 | TRBJ2-1 | NA | TRBV7-2 | TGTGCCAGCAGCTCAGGACTAGCGGGAGGTAGTATTGATGAGCAGTTCTTC | CASSSGLAGGSIDEQFF
NA | TRBJ2-7 | NA | TRBV10-3 | TGTGCCATCAGTGAGACAGGCGGCTACGAGCAGTACTTC | CAISETGGYEQYF
TRBD2 | TRBJ2-1 | NA | TRBV11-2 | TGTGCCAGCAGCCAGACTAGCATAGATGAGCAGTTCTTC | CASSQTSIDEQFF
TRBD1 | TRBJ2-3 | few | TRBV7-9 | TGTGCCAGCAGCTCGGGACAGGGAACTAGTGGCACAGATACGCAGTATTTT | CASSSGQGTSGTDTQYF
NA | TRBJ2-5 | NA | TRBV24-1 | TGTGCCACCAGTGATTCAATGCCCCCCATCACTGAGACCCAGTACTTC | CATSDSMPPITETQYF
NA | TRBJ2-1 | NA | TRBV14 | TGTGCCAGCAGCCAAGTTCCCTCCCGGCAGTTCTTC | CASSQVPSRQFF
NA | TRBJ2-7 | few | TRBV29-1 | TGCAGCGTTCTCGGAAACGACTACGAGCAGTACTTC | CSVLGNDYEQYF
TRBD1 | TRBJ2-1 | NA | TRBV4-1 | TGCGCCAGCAGCCAAGGGGACAGGTACAATGAGCAGTTCTTC | CASSQGDRYNEQFF
NA | TRBJ1-1 | few | TRBV29-1 | TGCAGCGCCCGACTGGGATCCCGACCGACAGCGAACACTGAAGCTTTCTTT | CSARLGSRPTANTEAFF
TRBD1 | TRBJ2-7 | few | TRBV18 | TGTGCCAGCTCACCACGGGACAGTTCCTACGAGCAGTACTTC | CASSPRDSSYEQYF
TRBD2 | TRBJ2-7 | few | TRBV4-1 | TGCGCCAGCAGCCAAAGTACCGCGGGGGGATACGAGCAGTACTTC | CASSQSTAGGYEQYF
NA | TRBJ1-4 | NA | TRBV24-1 | TGTGCCACCAGTGATCCGACGGCAGACCCTTTTGAAAAACTGTTTTTT | CATSDPTADPFEKLFF
TRBD1 | TRBJ2-5 | few | TRBV29-1 | TGCAGCGCACAACAGGGGCCCAGGGAGACCCAGTACTTC | CSAQQGPRETQYF
TRBD1 | TRBJ1-2 | many | TRBV6-6 | TGTGCCAGCAGCTTACAGGGGAACTATGGCTACACCTTC | CASSLQGNYGYTF
TRBD2 | TRBJ2-3 | NA | TRBV20-1 | TGCAGTGGAGGACTAGCGGATGCTAGCACAGATACGCAGTATTTT | CSGGLADASTDTQYF
NA | TRBJ1-2 | NA | TRBV9 | TGTGCCAGCAGCCGTAGTTCGGGGGTTGCTGGCTACACCTTC | CASSRSSGVAGYTF
TRBD1 | TRBJ2-7 | few | TRBV2 | TGTGCCAGCAGTGAAGGCCTCAGGGGGTCCTACGAGCAGTACTTC | CASSEGLRGSYEQYF
NA | TRBJ1-2 | NA | TRBV6-2/TRBV6-3 | TGTGCCAGCAACCGACCGGACAGACTTAATGGCTACACCTTC | CASNRPDRLNGYTF
NA | TRBJ1-5 | few | TRBV4-1 | TGCGCCAGCAGCCAAACTACAGGGCCCAATCAGCCCCAGCATTTT | CASSQTTGPNQPQHF
TRBD1 | TRBJ2-7 | few | TRBV7-9 | TGTGCCAGCAGCTCGCCGGGACAGACTTCCTACGAGCAGTACTTC | CASSSPGQTSYEQYF